This entry concerns a single TCR beta chain. No antigen is known for it. This record comes from a study of T-cell reconstitution after alpha-beta-depleted transplantation in children. TCRbeta library preparation incorporated unique molecular identifiers. TCRdb processed the PCR reads anew with MiXCR; each CDR3 protein has one entry. The sample records about 540,000 distinct CDR3 sequences, 25% to 30% being singletons. The CDR3 covers 14 residues. Trimming at V came to 2 bases and at J to 0 bases, leaving 2 bases not matched to a gene. From germline, CDR1 is SGHRS and CDR2 YFSETQ. Study-level points and caveats: T-cell counts and diversity at one year following transplant were attributed mainly to newly produced T cells.

The clonotype was recovered from a boy in the first two years of life with Wiskott-Aldrich syndrome, due to receive a stem cell transplant. The chain has TRBV5-1 and TRBJ2-7; 7 bases are shared with TRBD2. The material sequenced was PBMCs, taken before TCRalphabeta/CD19-depleted stem cell transplant. CDR3 nucleotide sequence: TGCGCCAGCAGCTTTAGCGGGCCCTCCTACGAGCAGTACTTC. Translating gives CASSFSGPSYEQYF.